What follows is one T cell receptor (beta chain) and its context. The data are from a study of T cell responses to AZD1222 COVID-19 vaccine. The V segment lost 4 bases and the J segment 1 base; nucleotides outside the gene matches: 7. The CDR3 is 15 residues long. Germline loops: CDR1 SGDLS, CDR2 YYNGEE. Here immunoSEQ multiplex PCR was the method, and the copy in TCRdb shows in-frame clones only, minus some. In the table there are about 120,000 clones, roughly 87% of which are singletons. Source: peripheral blood, taken 28 days after the second AZD1222 dose. The chain has TRBV9 and TRBJ1-1, with 7 bases that match TRBD1. The clonotype originates from an adult who received the AZD1222 COVID-19 vaccine. The DNA for the CDR3 is TGTGCCAGCAGCCCAAGACAGGGCCGGAACACTGAAGCTTTCTTT. It codes for CASSPRQGRNTEAFF.